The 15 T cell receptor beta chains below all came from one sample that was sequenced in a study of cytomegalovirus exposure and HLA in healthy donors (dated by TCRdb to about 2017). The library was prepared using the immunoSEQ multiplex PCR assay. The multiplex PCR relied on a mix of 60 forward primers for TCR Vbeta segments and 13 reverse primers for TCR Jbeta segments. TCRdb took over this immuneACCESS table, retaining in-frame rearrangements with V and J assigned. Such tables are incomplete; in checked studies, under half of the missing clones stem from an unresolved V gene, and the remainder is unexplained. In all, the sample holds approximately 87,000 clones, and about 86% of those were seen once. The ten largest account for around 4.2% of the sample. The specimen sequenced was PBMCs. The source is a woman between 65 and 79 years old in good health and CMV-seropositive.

CDR3 nucleotides: TGTGCCAGCAGCACCCGAGGAGGGAACAATGAGCAGTTCTTC. This translates into CASSTRGGNNEQFF. The chain employs TRBV7-2 and TRBJ2-1; the D gene is possibly TRBD2 (6 bases). This CDR3 is 14 amino acids long. The V and J ends lost 5 bases and 5 bases respectively, with 13 bases between them. CDR1 is SGHTA and CDR2 is FQGNSA in the germline V gene.

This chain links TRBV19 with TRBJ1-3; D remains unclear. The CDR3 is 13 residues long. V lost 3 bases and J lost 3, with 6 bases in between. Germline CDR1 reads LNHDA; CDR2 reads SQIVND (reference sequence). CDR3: CASSIQVGNTIYF. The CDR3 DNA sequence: TGTGCCAGTAGTATTCAGGTTGGAAACACCATATATTTT.

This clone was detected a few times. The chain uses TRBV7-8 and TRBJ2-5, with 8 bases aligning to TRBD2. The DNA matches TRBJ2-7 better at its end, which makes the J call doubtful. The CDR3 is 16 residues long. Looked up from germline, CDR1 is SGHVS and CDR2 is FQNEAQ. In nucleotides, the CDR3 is TGTGCCAGCATCGCCCTGACTAGCGCCCTCTCCTACGAGCAGTACTTC. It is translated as CASIALTSALSYEQYF.

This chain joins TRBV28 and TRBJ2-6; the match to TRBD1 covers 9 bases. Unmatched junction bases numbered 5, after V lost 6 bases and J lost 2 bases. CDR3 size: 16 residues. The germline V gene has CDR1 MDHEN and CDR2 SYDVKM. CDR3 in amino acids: CASRTGGAPGANVLTF. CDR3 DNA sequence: TGTGCCAGCAGAACAGGGGGCGCCCCTGGGGCCAACGTCCTGACTTTC.

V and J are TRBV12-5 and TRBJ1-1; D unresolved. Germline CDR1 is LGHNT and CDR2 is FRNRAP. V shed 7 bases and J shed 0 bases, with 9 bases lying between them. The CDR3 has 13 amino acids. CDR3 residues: CASAPRMNTEAFF. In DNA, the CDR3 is TGTGCTAGTGCCCCCAGGATGAACACTGAAGCTTTCTTT.

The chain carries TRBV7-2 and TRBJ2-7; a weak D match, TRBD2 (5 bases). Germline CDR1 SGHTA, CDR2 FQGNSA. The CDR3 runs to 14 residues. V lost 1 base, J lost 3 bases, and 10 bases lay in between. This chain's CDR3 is CASSLGGSVYEQYF. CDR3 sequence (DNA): TGTGCCAGCAGCTTAGGGGGTAGCGTCTACGAGCAGTACTTC. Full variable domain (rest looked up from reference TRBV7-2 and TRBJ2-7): GAGVSQSPSNKVTEKGKDVELRCDPISGHTALYWYRQSLGQGLEFLIYFQGNSAPDKSGLPSDRFSAERTGGSVSTLTIQRTQQEDSAVYLCASSLGGSVYEQYFGPGTRLTVT.

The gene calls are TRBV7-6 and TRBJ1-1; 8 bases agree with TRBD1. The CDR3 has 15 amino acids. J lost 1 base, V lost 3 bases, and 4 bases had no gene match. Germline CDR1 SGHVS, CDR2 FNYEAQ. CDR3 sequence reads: CASSLTGAGNTEAFF. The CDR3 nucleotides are TGTGCCAGCAGCTTGACAGGGGCGGGGAACACTGAAGCTTTCTTT. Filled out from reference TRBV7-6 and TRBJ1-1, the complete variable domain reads GAGVSQSPRYKVTKRGQDVALRCDPISGHVSLYWYRQALGQGPEFLTYFNYEAQQDKSGLPNDRFSAERPEGSISTLTIQRTEQRDSAMYRCASSLTGAGNTEAFFGQGTRLTVV.

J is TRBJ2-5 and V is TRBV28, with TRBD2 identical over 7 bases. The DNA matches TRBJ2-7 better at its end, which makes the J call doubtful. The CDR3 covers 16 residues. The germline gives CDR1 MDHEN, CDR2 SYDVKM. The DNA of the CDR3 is TGTGCCAGCAGTTTATACGGGGGGTCCCCGGTTTACGAGCAGTACTTC. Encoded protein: CASSLYGGSPVYEQYF.

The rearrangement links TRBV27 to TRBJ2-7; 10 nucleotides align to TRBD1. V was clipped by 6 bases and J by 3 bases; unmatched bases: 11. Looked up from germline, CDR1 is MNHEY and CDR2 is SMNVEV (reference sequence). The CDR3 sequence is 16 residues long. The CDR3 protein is CASRKNRDRGIYEQYF. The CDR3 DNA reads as TGTGCCAGCAGAAAGAATCGGGACAGGGGTATCTACGAGCAGTACTTC.

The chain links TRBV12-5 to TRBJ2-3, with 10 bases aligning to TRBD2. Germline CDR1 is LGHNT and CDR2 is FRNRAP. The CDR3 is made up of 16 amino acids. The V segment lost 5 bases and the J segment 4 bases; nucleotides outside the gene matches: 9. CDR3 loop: CASGPRALAGADTQYF. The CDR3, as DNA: TGTGCTAGTGGTCCTCGGGCGCTAGCGGGAGCAGATACGCAGTATTTT.

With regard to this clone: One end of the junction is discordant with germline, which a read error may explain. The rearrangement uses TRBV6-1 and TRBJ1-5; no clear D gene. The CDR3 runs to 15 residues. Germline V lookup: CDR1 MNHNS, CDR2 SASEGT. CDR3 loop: CASIENGLSNQPQHF. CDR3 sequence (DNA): TGTGCCAGCATTGAAAATGGACTCAGCAATCAGCCCCAGCATTTT.

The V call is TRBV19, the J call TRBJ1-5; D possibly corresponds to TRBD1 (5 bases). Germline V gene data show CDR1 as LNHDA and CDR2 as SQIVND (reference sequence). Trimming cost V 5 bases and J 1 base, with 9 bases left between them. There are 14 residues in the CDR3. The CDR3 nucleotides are TGTGCCAGTAGTTTTCGACAGAGCAATCAGCCCCAGCATTTT. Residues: CASSFRQSNQPQHF.

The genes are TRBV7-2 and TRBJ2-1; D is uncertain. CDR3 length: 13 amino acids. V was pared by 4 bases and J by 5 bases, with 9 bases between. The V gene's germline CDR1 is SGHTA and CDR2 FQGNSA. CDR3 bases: TGTGCCAGCAGCTCCTCCCGGGACAATGAGCAGTTCTTC. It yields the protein CASSSSRDNEQFF.

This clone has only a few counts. Written as DNA, the CDR3 is TGTGCCAGCGTTGGGGCAATCTCTGGAAACACCATATATTTT. Protein product: CASVGAISGNTIYF. The genes are TRBV6-1 and TRBJ1-3; a weak D match, TRBD1 (5 bases). This CDR3 is built from 14 residues. The V gene's germline CDR1 is MNHNS and CDR2 SASEGT. V shed 8 bases and J shed 0 bases, with 11 bases lying between them.

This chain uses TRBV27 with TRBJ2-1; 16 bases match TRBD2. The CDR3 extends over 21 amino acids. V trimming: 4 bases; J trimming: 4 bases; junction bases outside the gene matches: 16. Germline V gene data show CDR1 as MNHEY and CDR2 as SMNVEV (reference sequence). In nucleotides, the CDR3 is TGTGCCAGCAGTTCTATGAAAAAAATACCGGGACTAGCGGGAGGGTACAATGAGCAGTTCTTC. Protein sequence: CASSSMKKIPGLAGGYNEQFF.